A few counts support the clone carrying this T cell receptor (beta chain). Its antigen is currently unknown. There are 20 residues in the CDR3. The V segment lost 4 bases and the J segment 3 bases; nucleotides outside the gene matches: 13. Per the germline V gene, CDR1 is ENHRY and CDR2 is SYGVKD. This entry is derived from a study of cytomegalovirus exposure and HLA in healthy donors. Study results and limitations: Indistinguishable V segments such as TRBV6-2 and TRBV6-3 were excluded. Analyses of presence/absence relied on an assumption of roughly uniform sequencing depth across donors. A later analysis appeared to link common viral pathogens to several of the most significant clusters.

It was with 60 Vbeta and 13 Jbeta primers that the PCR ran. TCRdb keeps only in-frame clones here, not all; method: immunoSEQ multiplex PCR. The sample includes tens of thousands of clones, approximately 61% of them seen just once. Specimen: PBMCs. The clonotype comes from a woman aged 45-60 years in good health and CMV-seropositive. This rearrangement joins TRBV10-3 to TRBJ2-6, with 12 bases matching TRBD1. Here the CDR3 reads CAISGPRDRGQSSGANVLTF. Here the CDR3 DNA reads TGTGCCATCAGTGGCCCGCGGGACAGGGGGCAGAGTAGTGGGGCCAACGTCCTGACTTTC.